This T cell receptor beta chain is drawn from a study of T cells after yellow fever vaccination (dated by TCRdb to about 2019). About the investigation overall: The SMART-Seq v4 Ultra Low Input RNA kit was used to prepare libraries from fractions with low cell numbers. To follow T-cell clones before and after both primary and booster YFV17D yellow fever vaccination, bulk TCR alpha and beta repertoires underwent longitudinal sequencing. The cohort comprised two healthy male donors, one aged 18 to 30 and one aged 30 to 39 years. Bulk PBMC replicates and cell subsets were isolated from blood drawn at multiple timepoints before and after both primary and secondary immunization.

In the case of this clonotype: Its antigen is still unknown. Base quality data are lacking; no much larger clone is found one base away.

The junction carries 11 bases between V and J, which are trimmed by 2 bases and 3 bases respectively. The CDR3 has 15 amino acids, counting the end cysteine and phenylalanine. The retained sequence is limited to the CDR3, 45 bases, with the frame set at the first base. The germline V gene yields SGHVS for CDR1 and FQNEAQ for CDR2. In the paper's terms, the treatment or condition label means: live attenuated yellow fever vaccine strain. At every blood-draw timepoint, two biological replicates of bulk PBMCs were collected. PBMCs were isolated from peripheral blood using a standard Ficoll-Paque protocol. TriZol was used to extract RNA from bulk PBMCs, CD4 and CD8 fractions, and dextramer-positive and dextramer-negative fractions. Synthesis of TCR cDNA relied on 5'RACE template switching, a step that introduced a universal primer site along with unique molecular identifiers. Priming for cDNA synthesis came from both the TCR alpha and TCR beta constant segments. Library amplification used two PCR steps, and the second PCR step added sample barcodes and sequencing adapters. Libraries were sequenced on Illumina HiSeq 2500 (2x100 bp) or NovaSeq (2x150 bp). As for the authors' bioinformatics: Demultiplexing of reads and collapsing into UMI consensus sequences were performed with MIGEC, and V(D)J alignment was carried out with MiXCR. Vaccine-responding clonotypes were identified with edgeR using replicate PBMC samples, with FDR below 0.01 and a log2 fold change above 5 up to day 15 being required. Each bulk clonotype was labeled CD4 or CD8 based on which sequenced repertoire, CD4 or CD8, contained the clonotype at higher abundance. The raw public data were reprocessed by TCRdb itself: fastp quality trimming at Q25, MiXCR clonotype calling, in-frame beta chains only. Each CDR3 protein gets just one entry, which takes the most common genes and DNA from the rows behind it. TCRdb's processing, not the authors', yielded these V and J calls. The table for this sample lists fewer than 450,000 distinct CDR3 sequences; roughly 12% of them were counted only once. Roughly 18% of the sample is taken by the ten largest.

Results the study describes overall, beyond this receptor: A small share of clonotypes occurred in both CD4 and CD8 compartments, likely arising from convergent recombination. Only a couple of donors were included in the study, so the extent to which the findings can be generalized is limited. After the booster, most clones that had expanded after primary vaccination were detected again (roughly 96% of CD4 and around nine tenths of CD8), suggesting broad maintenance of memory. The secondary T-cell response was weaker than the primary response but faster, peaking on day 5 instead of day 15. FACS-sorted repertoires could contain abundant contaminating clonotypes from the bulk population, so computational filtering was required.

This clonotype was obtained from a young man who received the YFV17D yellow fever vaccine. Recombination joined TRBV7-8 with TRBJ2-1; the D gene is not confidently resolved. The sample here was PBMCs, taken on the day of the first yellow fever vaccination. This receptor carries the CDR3 CASSLYDARYNEQFF. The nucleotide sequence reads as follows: TGTGCCAGCAGCTTATATGACGCACGCTACAATGAGCAGTTCTTC.